This TCR beta chain comes out of a study of control samples from healthy donors and cancer patients. Profiled with immunoSEQ multiplex PCR; TCRdb holds only in-frame clones, not every one. The data show some 80,000 clones, with roughly 90% seen just once and less than 7% held by the top ten. In the case of this clone: Since a much larger clone is just one base distant, this may be a read error. The same CDR3 also results from other DNA sequences found in this sample.

The germline V gene has CDR1 SGHRS and CDR2 YFSETQ. V lost 5 bases to trimming and J lost 6 bases; unmatched junction nucleotides: 3. The CDR3 sequence is 15 residues long. The chain is built from TRBV5-1 and TRBJ2-2; 14 positions agree with TRBD2. The receptor comes from a man aged 50-59 years in good health. The sample was blood. The CDR3 sequence is CASSRTSGGSGELFF. For the CDR3, the DNA is TGCGCCAGCAGTCGGACTAGCGGGGGGTCCGGGGAGCTGTTTTTT.